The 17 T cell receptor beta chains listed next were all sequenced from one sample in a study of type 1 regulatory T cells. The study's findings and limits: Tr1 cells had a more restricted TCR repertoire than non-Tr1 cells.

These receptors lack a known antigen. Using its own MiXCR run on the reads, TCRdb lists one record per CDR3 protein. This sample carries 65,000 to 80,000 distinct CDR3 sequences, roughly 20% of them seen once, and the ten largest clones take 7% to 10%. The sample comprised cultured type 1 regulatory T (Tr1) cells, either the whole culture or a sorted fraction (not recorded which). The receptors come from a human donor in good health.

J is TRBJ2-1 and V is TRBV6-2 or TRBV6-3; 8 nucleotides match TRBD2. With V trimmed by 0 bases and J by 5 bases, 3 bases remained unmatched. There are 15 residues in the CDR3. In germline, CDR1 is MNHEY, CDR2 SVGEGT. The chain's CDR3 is CASSYSTSGNNEQFF. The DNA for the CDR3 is TGTGCCAGCAGTTACTCCACTAGCGGCAACAATGAGCAGTTCTTC.

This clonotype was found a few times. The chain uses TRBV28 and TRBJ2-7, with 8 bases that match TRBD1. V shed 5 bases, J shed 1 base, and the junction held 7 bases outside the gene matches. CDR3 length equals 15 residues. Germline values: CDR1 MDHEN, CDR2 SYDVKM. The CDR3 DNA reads TGTGCCAGCAGTCCCACGGACAGGGTTTCCTACGAGCAGTACTTC. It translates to CASSPTDRVSYEQYF.

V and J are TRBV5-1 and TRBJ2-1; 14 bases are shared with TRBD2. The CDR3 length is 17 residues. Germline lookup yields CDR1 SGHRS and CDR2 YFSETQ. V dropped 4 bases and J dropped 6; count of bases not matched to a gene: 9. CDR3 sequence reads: CASSPGLAGGLANEQFF. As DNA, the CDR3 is TGCGCCAGCAGCCCCGGACTAGCGGGAGGCTTAGCCAATGAGCAGTTCTTC.

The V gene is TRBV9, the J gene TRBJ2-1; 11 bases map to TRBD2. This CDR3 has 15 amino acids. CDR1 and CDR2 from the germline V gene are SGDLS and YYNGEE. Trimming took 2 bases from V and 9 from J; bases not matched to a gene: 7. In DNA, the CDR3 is TGTGCCAGCAGCGTTTTAGCGGGAGGGTTTACTGAGCAGTTCTTC. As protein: CASSVLAGGFTEQFF.

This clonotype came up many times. CDR3 in DNA: TGTGCCAGCAGTGGCCAGCAGAACACTGAAGCTTTCTTT. The encoded protein is CASSGQQNTEAFF. The V and J genes are TRBV2 and TRBJ1-1; the D is unclear. V was shortened by 4 bases and J by 1 base, with 7 bases between the two germline ends. The germline V gene encodes CDR1 SNHLY and CDR2 FYNNEI. The CDR3 covers 13 residues.

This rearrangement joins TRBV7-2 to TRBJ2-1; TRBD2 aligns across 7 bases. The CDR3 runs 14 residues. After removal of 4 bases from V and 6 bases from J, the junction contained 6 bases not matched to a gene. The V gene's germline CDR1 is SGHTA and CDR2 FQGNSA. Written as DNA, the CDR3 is TGTGCCAGCAGCTCCGGACTAGTACGCAATGAGCAGTTCTTC. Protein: CASSSGLVRNEQFF.

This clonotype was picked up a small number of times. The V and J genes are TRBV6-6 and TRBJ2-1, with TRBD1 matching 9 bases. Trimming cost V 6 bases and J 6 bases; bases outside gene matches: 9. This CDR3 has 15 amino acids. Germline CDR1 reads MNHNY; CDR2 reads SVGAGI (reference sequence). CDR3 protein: CASSLGTGRLNEQFF. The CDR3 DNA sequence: TGTGCCAGCAGCCTTGGGACAGGGAGGCTCAATGAGCAGTTCTTC.

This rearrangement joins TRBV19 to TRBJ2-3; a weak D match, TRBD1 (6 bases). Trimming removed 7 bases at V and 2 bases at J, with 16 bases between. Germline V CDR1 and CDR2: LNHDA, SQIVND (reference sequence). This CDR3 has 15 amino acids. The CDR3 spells CASTVGTSYTDTQYF. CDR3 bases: TGTGCCAGTACCGTGGGGACATCTTACACAGATACGCAGTATTTT.

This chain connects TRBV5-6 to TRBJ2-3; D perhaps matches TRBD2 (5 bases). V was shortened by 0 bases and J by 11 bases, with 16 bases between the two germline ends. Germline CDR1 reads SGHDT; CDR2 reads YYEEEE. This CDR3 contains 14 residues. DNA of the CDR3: TGTGCCAGCAGCTTGGGCCGGGGTCAGTCTGGGCAGTATTTT. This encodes CASSLGRGQSGQYF.

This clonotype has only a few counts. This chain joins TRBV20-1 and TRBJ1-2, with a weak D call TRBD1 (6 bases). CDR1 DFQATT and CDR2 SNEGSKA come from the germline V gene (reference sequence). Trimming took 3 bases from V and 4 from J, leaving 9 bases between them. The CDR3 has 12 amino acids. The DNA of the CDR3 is TGCAGTGCTAGGAGGGGGGGCTATGGCTACACCTTC. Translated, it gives CSARRGGYGYTF.

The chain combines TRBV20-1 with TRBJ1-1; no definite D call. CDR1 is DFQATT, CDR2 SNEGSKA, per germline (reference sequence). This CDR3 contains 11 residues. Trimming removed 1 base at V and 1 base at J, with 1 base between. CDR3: CSARGNTEAFF. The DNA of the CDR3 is TGCAGTGCTAGAGGGAACACTGAAGCTTTCTTT.

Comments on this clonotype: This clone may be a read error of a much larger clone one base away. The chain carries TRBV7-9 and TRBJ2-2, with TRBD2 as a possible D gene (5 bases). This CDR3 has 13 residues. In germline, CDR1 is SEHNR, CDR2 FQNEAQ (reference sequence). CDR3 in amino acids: CVSSLGGTGELFF. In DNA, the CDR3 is TGTGTCAGCAGCTTAGGCGGGACCGGGGAGCTGTTTTTT.

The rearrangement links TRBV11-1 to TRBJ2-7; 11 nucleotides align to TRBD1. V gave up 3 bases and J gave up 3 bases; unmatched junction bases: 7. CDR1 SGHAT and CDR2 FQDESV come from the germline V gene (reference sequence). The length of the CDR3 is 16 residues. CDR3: CASSFSGGTGGYEQYF. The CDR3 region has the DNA TGTGCCAGCAGCTTCTCCGGGGGGACAGGGGGCTACGAGCAGTACTTC.

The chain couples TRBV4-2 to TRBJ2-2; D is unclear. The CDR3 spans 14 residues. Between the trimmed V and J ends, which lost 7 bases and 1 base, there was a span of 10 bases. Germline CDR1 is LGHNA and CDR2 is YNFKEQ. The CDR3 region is CASTTELNTGELFF. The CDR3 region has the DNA TGTGCCAGCACAACAGAACTGAACACCGGGGAGCTGTTTTTT.

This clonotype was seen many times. The DNA of the CDR3 is TGCAGTACCCACCCTCAGGGTCCGGGTCATGAAAAACTGTTTTTT. Amino acid sequence: CSTHPQGPGHEKLFF. This chain uses TRBV20-1 with TRBJ1-4, with D possibly matching TRBD1 (5 bases). V was pared by 8 bases and J by 6 bases, with 22 bases between. The CDR3 spans 15 residues. CDR1 is DFQATT, CDR2 SNEGSKA, per germline (reference sequence).

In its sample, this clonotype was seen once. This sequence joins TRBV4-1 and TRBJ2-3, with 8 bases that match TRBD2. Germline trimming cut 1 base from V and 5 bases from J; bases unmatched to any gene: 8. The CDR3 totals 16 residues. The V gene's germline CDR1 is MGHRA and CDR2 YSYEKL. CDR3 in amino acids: CASSQGGAGVGDTQYF. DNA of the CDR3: TGCGCCAGCAGCCAAGGAGGAGCGGGAGTGGGAGATACGCAGTATTTT.

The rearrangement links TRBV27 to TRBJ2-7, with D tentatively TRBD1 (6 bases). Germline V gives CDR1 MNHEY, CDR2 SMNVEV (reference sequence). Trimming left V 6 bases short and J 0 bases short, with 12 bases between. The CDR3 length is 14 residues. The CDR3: CASRRQASSYEQYF. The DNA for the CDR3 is TGTGCCAGCAGGAGACAGGCCTCCTCCTACGAGCAGTACTTC.